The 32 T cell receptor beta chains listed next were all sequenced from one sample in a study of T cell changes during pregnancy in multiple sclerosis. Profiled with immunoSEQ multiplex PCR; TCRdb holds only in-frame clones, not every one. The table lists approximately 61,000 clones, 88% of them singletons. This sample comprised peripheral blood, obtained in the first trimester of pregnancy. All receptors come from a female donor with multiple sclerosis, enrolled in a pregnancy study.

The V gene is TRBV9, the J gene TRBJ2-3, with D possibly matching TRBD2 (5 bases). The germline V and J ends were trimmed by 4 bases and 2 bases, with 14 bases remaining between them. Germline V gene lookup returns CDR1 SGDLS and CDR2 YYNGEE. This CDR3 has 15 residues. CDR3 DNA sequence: TGTGCCAGCAGCCCATCCCAGCGGCACACAGATACGCAGTATTTT. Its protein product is CASSPSQRHTDTQYF.

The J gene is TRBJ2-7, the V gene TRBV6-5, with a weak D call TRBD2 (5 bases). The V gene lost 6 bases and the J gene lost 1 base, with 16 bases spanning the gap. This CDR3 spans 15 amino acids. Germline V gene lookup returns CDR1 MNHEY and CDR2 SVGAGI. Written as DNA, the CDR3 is TGTGCCAGCAGCTTAGCGCGACTCTCTTCCTACGAGCAGTACTTC. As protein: CASSLARLSSYEQYF.

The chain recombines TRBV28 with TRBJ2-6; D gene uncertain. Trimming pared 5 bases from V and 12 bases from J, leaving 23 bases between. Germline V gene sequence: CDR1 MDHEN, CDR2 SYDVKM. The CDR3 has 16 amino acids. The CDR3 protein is CASSTLDNPLVSVLTF. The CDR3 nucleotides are TGTGCCAGCAGTACCCTCGACAATCCCCTCGTGAGCGTCCTGACTTTC. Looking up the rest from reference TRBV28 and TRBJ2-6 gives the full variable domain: DVKVTQSSRYLVKRTGEKVFLECVQDMDHENMFWYRQDPGLGLRLIYFSYDVKMKEKGDIPEGYSVSREKKERFSLILESASTNQTSMYLCASSTLDNPLVSVLTFGAGSRLTVL.

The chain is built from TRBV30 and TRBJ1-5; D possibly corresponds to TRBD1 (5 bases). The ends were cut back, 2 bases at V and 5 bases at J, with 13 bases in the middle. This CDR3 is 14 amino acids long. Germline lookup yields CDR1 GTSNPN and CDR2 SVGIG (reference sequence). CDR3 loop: CAWSTGGGHQPQHF. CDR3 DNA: TGTGCCTGGAGTACCGGGGGAGGGCATCAGCCCCAGCATTTT.

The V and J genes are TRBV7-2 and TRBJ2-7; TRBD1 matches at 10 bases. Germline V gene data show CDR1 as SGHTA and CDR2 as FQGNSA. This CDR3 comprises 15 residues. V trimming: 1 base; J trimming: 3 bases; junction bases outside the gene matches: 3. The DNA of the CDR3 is TGTGCCAGCAGCTTAGAGTGGACAGGGGGCTACGAGCAGTACTTC. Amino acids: CASSLEWTGGYEQYF.

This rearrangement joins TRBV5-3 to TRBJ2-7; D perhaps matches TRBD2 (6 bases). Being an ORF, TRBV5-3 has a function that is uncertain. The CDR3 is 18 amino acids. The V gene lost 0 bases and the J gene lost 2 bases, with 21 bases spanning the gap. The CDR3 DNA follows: TGTGCCAGAAGCTTGGGCAAACCGGCTAGCGAATGCGCCTACGAGCAGTACTTC. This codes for CARSLGKPASECAYEQYF.

For the CDR3, the DNA is TGTGCCAGCAGCTACACCCCGGGGTTACACACTGAAGCTTTCTTT. The encoded protein is CASSYTPGLHTEAFF. The chain is built from TRBV7-9 and TRBJ1-1, with D unresolved. The CDR3 spans 15 residues. The germline CDR1 and CDR2 sequences are SEHNR and FQNEAQ (reference sequence). The V end lost 4 bases, the J end lost 3 bases, and 15 bases lay between the germline ends.

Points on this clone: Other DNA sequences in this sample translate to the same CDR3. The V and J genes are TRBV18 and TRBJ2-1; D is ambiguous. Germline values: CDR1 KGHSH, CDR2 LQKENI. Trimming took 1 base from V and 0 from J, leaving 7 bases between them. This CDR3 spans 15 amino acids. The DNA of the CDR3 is TGTGCCAGCTCACCACTTGCCAGCTCCTACAATGAGCAGTTCTTC. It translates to CASSPLASSYNEQFF.

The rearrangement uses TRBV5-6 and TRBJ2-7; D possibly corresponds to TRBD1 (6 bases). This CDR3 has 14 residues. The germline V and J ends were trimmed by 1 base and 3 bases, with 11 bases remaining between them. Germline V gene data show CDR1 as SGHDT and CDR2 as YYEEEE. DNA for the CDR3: TGTGCCAGCAGCTTGAAGACAGGACGCTACGAGCAGTACTTC. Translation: CASSLKTGRYEQYF.

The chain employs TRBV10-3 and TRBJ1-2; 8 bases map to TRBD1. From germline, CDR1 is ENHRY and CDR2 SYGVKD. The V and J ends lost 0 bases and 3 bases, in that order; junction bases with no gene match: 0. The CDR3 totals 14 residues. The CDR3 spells CAISESTGDYGYTF. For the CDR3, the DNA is TGTGCCATCAGTGAGTCGACAGGGGACTATGGCTACACCTTC.

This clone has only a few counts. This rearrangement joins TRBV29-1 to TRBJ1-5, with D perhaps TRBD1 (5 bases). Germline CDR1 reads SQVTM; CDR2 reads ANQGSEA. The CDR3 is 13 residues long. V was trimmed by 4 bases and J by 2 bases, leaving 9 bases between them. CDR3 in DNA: TGCAGCGTTGGGGGCGGGGGCAATCAGCCCCAGCATTTT. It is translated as CSVGGGGNQPQHF.

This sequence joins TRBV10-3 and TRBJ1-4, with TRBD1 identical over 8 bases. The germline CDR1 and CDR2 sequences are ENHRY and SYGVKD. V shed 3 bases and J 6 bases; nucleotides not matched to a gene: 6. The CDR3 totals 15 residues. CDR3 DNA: TGTGCCATCAGTGACCCACCGACAGGGGATGAAAAACTGTTTTTT. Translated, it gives CAISDPPTGDEKLFF.

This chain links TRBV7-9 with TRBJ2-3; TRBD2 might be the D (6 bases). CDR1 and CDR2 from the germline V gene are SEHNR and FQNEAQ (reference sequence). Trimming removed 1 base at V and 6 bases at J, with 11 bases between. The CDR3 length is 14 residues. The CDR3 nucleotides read TGTGCCAGCAGCTTAGTTGGTAGCGGCGATACGCAGTATTTT. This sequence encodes CASSLVGSGDTQYF.

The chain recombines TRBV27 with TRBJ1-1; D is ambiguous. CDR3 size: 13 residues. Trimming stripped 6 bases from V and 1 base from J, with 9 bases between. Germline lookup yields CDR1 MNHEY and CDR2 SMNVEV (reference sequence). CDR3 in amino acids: CASRVDWNTEAFF. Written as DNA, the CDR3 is TGTGCCAGCAGAGTCGACTGGAACACTGAAGCTTTCTTT.

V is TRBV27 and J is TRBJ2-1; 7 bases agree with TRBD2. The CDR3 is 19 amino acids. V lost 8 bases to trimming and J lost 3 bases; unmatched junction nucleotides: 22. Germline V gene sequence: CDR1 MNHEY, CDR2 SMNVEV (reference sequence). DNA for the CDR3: TGTGCCAGCTCCCCCTGGATGAGCGGGAAAGAGATGGGCTACAATGAGCAGTTCTTC. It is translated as CASSPWMSGKEMGYNEQFF.

The CDR3 loop is CATGTGVTNTGELFF. Written as DNA, the CDR3 is TGTGCCACTGGGACAGGAGTGACGAACACCGGGGAGCTGTTTTTT. The chain joins TRBV10-3 to TRBJ2-2; 8 positions agree with TRBD1. Losses at the gene ends were 10 bases for V and 0 bases for J; bases not matched to a gene: 7. The CDR3 loop spans 15 amino acids. Per the germline V gene, CDR1 is ENHRY and CDR2 is SYGVKD.

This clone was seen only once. CDR3 loop: CASSSYGTSGRKTQYF. The CDR3 nucleotides are TGCGCCAGCAGCTCATACGGGACTAGCGGGAGAAAGACCCAGTACTTC. The chain uses TRBV5-1 and TRBJ2-5; 14 bases line up with TRBD2. The CDR3 extends over 16 amino acids. V was pared by 3 bases and J by 6 bases, with 7 bases of the junction left unmatched. In germline, CDR1 is SGHRS, CDR2 YFSETQ.

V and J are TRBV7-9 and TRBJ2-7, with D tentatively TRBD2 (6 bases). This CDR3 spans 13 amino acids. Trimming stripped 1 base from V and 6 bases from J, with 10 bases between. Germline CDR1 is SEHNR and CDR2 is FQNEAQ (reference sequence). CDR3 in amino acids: CASSLGGGFEQYF. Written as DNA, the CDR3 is TGTGCCAGCAGCTTAGGAGGAGGGTTCGAGCAGTACTTC.

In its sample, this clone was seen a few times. The CDR3 is CSVIDSPGQEAFF. The CDR3 DNA is TGCAGCGTCATAGATTCCCCGGGACAAGAAGCTTTCTTT. The V call is TRBV29-1, the J call TRBJ1-1; D possibly corresponds to TRBD1 (6 bases). CDR3 length: 13 residues. V gave up 6 bases and J gave up 8 bases, with 19 bases separating them. Germline CDR1 and CDR2: SQVTM and ANQGSEA.

CDR3 sequence: CASSSLGEENTEAFF. The CDR3 DNA sequence: TGTGCCAGCAGCTCCCTTGGGGAGGAAAACACTGAAGCTTTCTTT. V is TRBV7-2 and J is TRBJ1-1; D is unclear. The V end lost 4 bases, the J end lost 2 bases, and 14 bases lay between the germline ends. Germline V gives CDR1 SGHTA, CDR2 FQGNSA. The CDR3 spans 15 residues.

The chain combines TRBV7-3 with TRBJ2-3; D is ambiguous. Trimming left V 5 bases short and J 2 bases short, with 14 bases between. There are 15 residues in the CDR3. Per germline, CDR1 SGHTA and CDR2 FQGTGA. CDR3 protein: CASSTSPRITDTQYF. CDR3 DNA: TGTGCCAGCAGCACTTCTCCCCGAATCACAGATACGCAGTATTTT.

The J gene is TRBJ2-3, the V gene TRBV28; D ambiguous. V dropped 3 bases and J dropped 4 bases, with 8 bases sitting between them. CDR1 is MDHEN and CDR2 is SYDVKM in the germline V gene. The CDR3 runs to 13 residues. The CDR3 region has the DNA TGTGCCAGCAGTTTTCCGACACCAGATACGCAGTATTTT. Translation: CASSFPTPDTQYF.

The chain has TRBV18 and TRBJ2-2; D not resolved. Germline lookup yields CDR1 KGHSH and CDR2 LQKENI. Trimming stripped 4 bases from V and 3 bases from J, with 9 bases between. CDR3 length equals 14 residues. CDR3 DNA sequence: TGTGCCAGCTCACGGAGCCGGGACACCGGGGAGCTGTTTTTT. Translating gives CASSRSRDTGELFF.

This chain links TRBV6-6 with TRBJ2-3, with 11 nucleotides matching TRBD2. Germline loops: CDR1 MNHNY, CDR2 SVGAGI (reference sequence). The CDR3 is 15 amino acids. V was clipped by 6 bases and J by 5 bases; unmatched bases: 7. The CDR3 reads CASSALAGDQDTQYF. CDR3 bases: TGTGCCAGCAGCGCACTAGCGGGAGATCAAGATACGCAGTATTTT.

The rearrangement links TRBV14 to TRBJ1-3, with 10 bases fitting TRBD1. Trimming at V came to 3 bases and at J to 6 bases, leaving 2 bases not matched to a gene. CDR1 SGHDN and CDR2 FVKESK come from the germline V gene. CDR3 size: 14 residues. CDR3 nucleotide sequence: TGTGCCAGCAGCCACGGGACAGGGGCAAACACCATATATTTT. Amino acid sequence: CASSHGTGANTIYF.

The CDR3 DNA reads as TGTGCCAGCAGTTATCAAGGGGGCGGGACAGATACGCAGTATTTT. Translation gives CASSYQGGGTDTQYF. V is TRBV6-5 and J is TRBJ2-3, with 7 positions matching TRBD1. This CDR3 spans 15 amino acids. The trim removed 3 bases at V and 3 bases at J, leaving 6 bases unmatched. The germline gives CDR1 MNHEY, CDR2 SVGAGI.

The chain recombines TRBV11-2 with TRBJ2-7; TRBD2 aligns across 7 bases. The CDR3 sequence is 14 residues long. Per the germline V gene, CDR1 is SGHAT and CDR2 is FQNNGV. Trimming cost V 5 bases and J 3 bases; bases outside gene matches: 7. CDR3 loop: CASSPTSVYYEQYF. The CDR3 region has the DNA TGTGCCAGCAGCCCCACTAGCGTTTACTACGAGCAGTACTTC.

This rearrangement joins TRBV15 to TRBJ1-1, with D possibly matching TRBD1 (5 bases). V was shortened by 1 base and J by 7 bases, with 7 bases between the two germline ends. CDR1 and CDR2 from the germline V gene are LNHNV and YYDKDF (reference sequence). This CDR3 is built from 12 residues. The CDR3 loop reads CATSRAQGEAFF. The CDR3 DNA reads TGTGCCACCAGCAGAGCGCAGGGTGAAGCTTTCTTT. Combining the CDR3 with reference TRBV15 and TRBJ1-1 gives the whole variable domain DAMVIQNPRYQVTQFGKPVTLSCSQTLNHNVMYWYQQKSSQAPKLLFHYYDKDFNNEADTPDNFQSRRPNTSFCFLDIRSPGLGDTAMYLCATSRAQGEAFFGQGTRLTVV.

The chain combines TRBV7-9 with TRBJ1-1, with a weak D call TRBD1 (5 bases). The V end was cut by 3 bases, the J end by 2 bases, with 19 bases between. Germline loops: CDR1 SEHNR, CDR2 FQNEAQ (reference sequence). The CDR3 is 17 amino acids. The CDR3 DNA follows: TGTGCCAGCAGCTTTTACTTAACAGGATGGGGAAACACTGAAGCTTTCTTT. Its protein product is CASSFYLTGWGNTEAFF.

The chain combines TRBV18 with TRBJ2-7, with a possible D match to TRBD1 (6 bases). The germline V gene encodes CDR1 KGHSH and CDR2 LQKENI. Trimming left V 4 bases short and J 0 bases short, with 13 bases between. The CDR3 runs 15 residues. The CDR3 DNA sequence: TGTGCCAGCTCACAAAAGACAGGACTCTCCTACGAGCAGTACTTC. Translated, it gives CASSQKTGLSYEQYF.

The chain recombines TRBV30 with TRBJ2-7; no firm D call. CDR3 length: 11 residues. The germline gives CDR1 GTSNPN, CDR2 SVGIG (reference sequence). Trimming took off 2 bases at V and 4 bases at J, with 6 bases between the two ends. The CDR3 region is CAWSLTYEQYF. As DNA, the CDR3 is TGTGCCTGGAGTTTAACTTACGAGCAGTACTTC.

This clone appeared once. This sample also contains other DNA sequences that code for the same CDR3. The CDR3 sequence is CASSLGGLAGGYEQYF. The CDR3 region has the DNA TGTGCCAGCAGCTTGGGGGGGCTAGCGGGGGGCTACGAGCAGTACTTC. The chain is built from TRBV5-4 and TRBJ2-7; TRBD2 matches at 11 bases. Per the germline V gene, CDR1 is SGHNT and CDR2 is YYREEE (reference sequence). With V trimmed by 0 bases and J by 3 bases, 5 bases remained unmatched. The CDR3 runs 16 residues. Full variable domain (remainder filled in from reference TRBV5-4 and TRBJ2-7): ETGVTQSPTHLIKTRGQQVTLRCSSQSGHNTVSWYQQALGQGPQFIFQYYREEENGRGNFPPRFSGLQFPNYSSELNVNALELDDSALYLCASSLGGLAGGYEQYFGPGTRLTVT.